This T cell receptor (beta chain) stems from a study of blood T cell repertoires in COVID-19 (dated by TCRdb to the early 2020s). Context from the whole study: Collaborator samples came from the United States, Italy and Spain and covered acute and convalescent phases of COVID-19. A de-identified subject ID, COVID-19 status, age in years and sex were almost always included in the sample metadata. Subjects who had been exposed to COVID-19, were actively infected with it, or had recovered from it provided the deeply sampled blood TCRbeta repertoires that made up the dataset. The material from the prospective study consisted of cDNA or gDNA derived from T cells, B-cell-depleted T cells, or PBMCs. The repertoires were made available in a free public database intended to serve as a resource for research on the immune response to SARS-CoV-2. Where HLA class I and class II types were available, the types were taken from metadata supplied by the sample provider, not from assay-based typing. The samples were drawn from two sources: the first 160 participants of the ongoing ImmuneRACE study, and some 1,300 subjects contributed by 6 global collaborators.

Worth noting for this clone: The antigen this receptor binds is unknown. Base quality data are lacking; no much larger clone is found one base away.

Whole blood was collected in K2EDTA tubes by collaborating institutions according to the institutions' own protocols. For TCRbeta analysis, collaborators shipped samples as frozen whole blood, isolated PBMCs, or DNA extracted from either of those sample types. Results the study describes overall, beyond this receptor: The amount of clinical and demographic metadata varied by source and participant and was provided uncurated.

From the germline V gene, CDR1 is MGHRA and CDR2 is YSYEKL. The CDR3 measures 14 amino acids from cysteine to phenylalanine. The read is trimmed to its CDR3 DNA, 42 bases read in frame from base 1. V is cut by 3 bases and J by 0 bases, and the space between the germline ends is 9 bases. TCRbeta CDR3 regions were amplified from genomic DNA using the immunoSEQ Assay, a bias-controlled multiplex PCR. Processing in the source paper ran as follows. Nucleated cell counts per sample were estimated from amplification of reference gene primers within the assay. To quantify the absolute abundance of each unique TCRbeta CDR3 rearrangement, sequence reads were collapsed and filtered. For each sample, productive Simpson clonality was calculated as the square root of Simpson's diversity index over productive rearrangements. Here the immuneACCESS table is served through TCRdb, limited to in-frame sequences with V and J called. Missing clones are a known gap in these copies; in checked studies unresolved V genes cover under half, and the rest lacks a known reason. D and trimming were read from the DNA, whereas the V and J calls and clone size are those reported in that table. Present in this sample are almost 300,000 clones, around nine tenths of which were seen just once. About 1.2% of the sample belongs to the ten largest clones.

The specimen sequenced was peripheral blood. The chain uses TRBV4-1 and TRBJ2-7; matching of 5 bases hints at TRBD1 as the D gene. This TCR came from a man between 65 and 79 years old with acute or convalescent COVID-19. The CDR3 sequence is CASSQGLRSYEQYF. The DNA is TGCGCCAGCAGCCAGGGGCTGCGCTCCTACGAGCAGTACTTC.